These 32 T cell receptor beta chains were all obtained from the same sample, sequenced in a study of neurological immune-mediated disorders. TCRdb passed the 5' RACE reads through MiXCR, listing each CDR3 protein once. The table records about 4,800 distinct CDR3 sequences, under 25% of them present only once. The sequencing sample was made of CD8+ T cells from blood. Receptors originate from a woman in her sixties with HTLV-1-associated myelopathy (HAM/TSP).

This clonotype is labeled as medium-sized. The genes are TRBV5-1 and TRBJ2-7; 12 bases line up with TRBD2. Germline CDR1 SGHRS, CDR2 YFSETQ. Losses at the gene ends were 4 bases for V and 3 bases for J; bases not matched to a gene: 5. This CDR3 spans 15 amino acids. The CDR3, as DNA: TGCGCCAGCAGCCTACCGACTAGCGGGAGCTACGAGCAGTACTTC. This translates into CASSLPTSGSYEQYF.

At least ten counts were recorded for this clonotype. V is TRBV20-1 and J is TRBJ2-7, with D perhaps matching TRBD1 or TRBD2 (5 bases each). The germline CDR1 and CDR2 sequences are DFQATT and SNEGSKA (reference sequence). The ends were cut back, 0 bases at V and 2 bases at J, with 11 bases in the middle. CDR3 length equals 14 residues. The CDR3 region is CSARDGTAAYEQYF. CDR3 coding DNA: TGCAGTGCTAGAGATGGGACGGCGGCCTACGAGCAGTACTTC.

This clonotype was observed many times. This rearrangement joins TRBV25-1 to TRBJ1-1; 8 nucleotides match TRBD1. The CDR3 has 15 amino acids. J gave up 3 bases and V 5 bases, and 8 bases lay outside the gene matches. Germline CDR1 is MGHDK and CDR2 is SYGVNS. The CDR3 sequence: CASSPTSTGDTEAFF. In DNA, the CDR3 is TGTGCCAGCAGTCCAACCTCGACAGGGGACACTGAAGCTTTCTTT.

This clonotype is medium-sized in the sample. The chain recombines TRBV14 with TRBJ1-1; no firm D call. The CDR3 totals 16 residues. CDR1 and CDR2 from the germline V gene are SGHDN and FVKESK. Trimming took off 3 bases at V and 0 bases at J, with 14 bases between the two ends. DNA of the CDR3: TGTGCCAGCAGCCACGCCAGCCAGATAATGAACACTGAAGCTTTCTTT. It is translated as CASSHASQIMNTEAFF.

The chain has TRBV5-1 and TRBJ2-7, with D perhaps TRBD2 (6 bases). CDR1 is SGHRS and CDR2 is YFSETQ in the germline V gene. The CDR3 runs 13 residues. V lost 7 bases and J 2 bases, leaving 13 bases between the germline ends. The CDR3 spells CASSGGGPYEQYF. The CDR3 nucleotides read TGCGCCAGCTCCGGGGGAGGCCCCTACGAGCAGTACTTC.

This chain links TRBV5-5 with TRBJ2-3; 9 bases are a match to TRBD2. Trimming cost V 1 base and J 0 bases; bases outside gene matches: 9. The CDR3 contains 18 residues. Germline values: CDR1 SGHKS, CDR2 YYEKEE (reference sequence). The CDR3 region is CASSLMAGGLESTDTQYF. In DNA form, the CDR3 reads TGTGCCAGCAGCTTGATGGCGGGGGGGCTGGAAAGCACAGATACGCAGTATTTT. The full variable domain, completed using reference TRBV5-5 and TRBJ2-3, is DAGVTQSPTHLIKTRGQQVTLRCSPISGHKSVSWYQQVLGQGPQFIFQYYEKEERGRGNFPDRFSARQFPNYSSELNVNALLLGDSALYLCASSLMAGGLESTDTQYFGPGTRLTVL.

This clonotype was detected a few times. This rearrangement joins TRBV7-9 to TRBJ2-7, with TRBD1 matching 9 bases. In germline, CDR1 is SEHNR, CDR2 FQNEAQ (reference sequence). V was pared by 7 bases and J by 3 bases, with 4 bases of the junction left unmatched. This CDR3 is 13 amino acids long. The CDR3 bases are TGTGCCAGCAAAGAGGACAGGGGCTACGAGCAGTACTTC. This translates into CASKEDRGYEQYF.

This clonotype has a count of ten or more. This chain joins TRBV24-1 and TRBJ2-1; D could derive from TRBD1 or TRBD2 (5 bases each). The V gene lost 9 bases and the J gene lost 3 bases, with 8 bases spanning the gap. CDR3 length equals 12 residues. Per the germline V gene, CDR1 is KGHDR and CDR2 is SFDVKD. The CDR3 DNA reads as TGTGCCACCGGGACGGTCTACAATGAGCAGTTCTTC. Protein: CATGTVYNEQFF.

This clonotype was seen repeatedly, ten times or more. One junction end does not reproduce the germline sequence, and a read error may be involved. The V call is TRBV14, the J call TRBJ1-2, with no clear D. Germline V gene sequence: CDR1 SGHDN, CDR2 FVKESK. This CDR3 contains 13 residues. The CDR3 DNA reads as TGTGTCAGCAGCCAAGTTACAGATTATGGCTACACCTTC. It translates to CVSSQVTDYGYTF. The whole variable domain, filled in from reference TRBV14 and TRBJ1-2, reads EAGVTQFPSHSVIEKGQTVTLRCDPISGHDNLYWYRRVMGKEIKFLLHFVKESKQDESGMPNNRFLAERTGGTYSTLKVQPAELEDSGVYFCVSSQVTDYGYTFGSGTRLTVV.

By proportion, this clonotype is medium-sized (0.01 to 0.1%). The chain links TRBV14 to TRBJ2-2; 10 bases align to TRBD1. The CDR3 extends over 15 amino acids. Trimming at V came to 4 bases and at J to 2 bases, leaving 1 base not matched to a gene. Germline CDR1 is SGHDN and CDR2 is FVKESK. CDR3: CASSRQGANTGELFF. DNA for the CDR3: TGTGCCAGCAGCCGACAGGGGGCTAACACCGGGGAGCTGTTTTTT.

The CDR3: CATSRARTCPDTQYF. In DNA form, the CDR3 reads TGTGCCACCAGCAGAGCGAGGACATGCCCAGATACGCAGTATTTT. The chain carries TRBV15 and TRBJ2-3; TRBD1 might be the D (5 bases). The CDR3 contains 15 residues. With 1 base removed from V and 4 bases from J, the gap between germline ends came to 12 bases. The germline CDR1 and CDR2 sequences are LNHNV and YYDKDF (reference sequence).

This clonotype was observed at least ten times. The chain recombines TRBV7-9 with TRBJ1-2; a weak D match, TRBD1 (5 bases). V lost 1 base and J lost 8, with 5 bases in between. Germline loops: CDR1 SEHNR, CDR2 FQNEAQ (reference sequence). CDR3 length: 11 amino acids. In DNA form, the CDR3 reads TGTGCCAGCAGCTTAGGACAGGGCTACACCTTC. Translation gives CASSLGQGYTF.

This clonotype has ten or more counts. The CDR3 spells CASSFAGNGYEQYF. The DNA for the CDR3 is TGTGCCAGCAGTTTTGCTGGGAACGGGTACGAGCAGTACTTC. V is TRBV27 and J is TRBJ2-7; D call uncertain. Trimming pared 3 bases from V and 4 bases from J, leaving 13 bases between. From germline, CDR1 is MNHEY and CDR2 SMNVEV (reference sequence). The length of the CDR3 is 14 residues.

Details on this clonotype: At one end the junction does not follow the germline gene, possibly because of a read error. This chain uses TRBV2 with TRBJ2-2, with 7 bases that match TRBD2. The CDR3 totals 15 residues. The germline gives CDR1 SNHLY, CDR2 FYNNEI. CDR3 in DNA: TGTTCCAGCAGTCCCGGGACTACGAACACTTGGGAGCTGTTTTTT. This encodes CSSSPGTTNTWELFF.

The V gene is TRBV6-5, the J gene TRBJ1-2; D is perhaps TRBD1 (6 bases). The CDR3 runs to 19 residues. Germline V gene data show CDR1 as MNHEY and CDR2 as SVGAGI. V lost 5 bases to trimming and J lost 2 bases, with 27 bases between them. CDR3 coding DNA: TGTGCCAGCAGTCAAGACCCAGGGGTTCGAATTGGGGCCAACTATGGCTACACCTTC. Translated, it gives CASSQDPGVRIGANYGYTF.

The chain couples TRBV30 to TRBJ1-2; 9 nucleotides align to TRBD1. There are 19 residues in the CDR3. Per the germline V gene, CDR1 is GTSNPN and CDR2 is SVGIG (reference sequence). V gave up 4 bases and J gave up 4 bases; unmatched junction bases: 22. CDR3: CAWNIGGTGPTIVRYGYTF. CDR3 nucleotide sequence: TGTGCCTGGAACATAGGTGGGACAGGGCCAACCATTGTCCGCTATGGCTACACCTTC.

This clonotype rates as medium-sized (0.01 to 0.1%). The rearrangement uses TRBV15 and TRBJ2-7; 7 bases are a match to TRBD1. CDR3 length: 14 amino acids. With 8 bases clipped from V and 5 bases from J, the junction kept 12 bases outside the gene matches. CDR1 is LNHNV and CDR2 is YYDKDF in the germline V gene (reference sequence). Here the CDR3 DNA reads TGTGCCACCCAATATGAAGGGGGCATCGACGAGCAGTACTTC. It codes for CATQYEGGIDEQYF.

This clonotype was picked up many times. The chain is built from TRBV11-3 and TRBJ2-7; D ambiguous. The CDR3 totals 14 residues. Germline CDR1 and CDR2: SGHNT and YENEEA. The V and J ends lost 0 bases and 0 bases respectively, with 6 bases between them. CDR3 sequence: CASSLDPFSYEQYF. The CDR3 DNA reads TGTGCCAGCAGCTTAGACCCTTTCTCCTACGAGCAGTACTTC.

This clonotype qualifies as medium-sized. This chain joins TRBV19 and TRBJ1-5; D not certain. The CDR3 loop spans 12 amino acids. The germline V gene has CDR1 LNHDA and CDR2 SQIVND (reference sequence). Trimming removed 1 base from V and 7 bases from J, with 5 bases in between. CDR3 coding DNA: TGTGCCAGTAGTATAGGGTGGCAGCCCCAGCATTTT. It translates to CASSIGWQPQHF.

This clonotype was seen repeatedly, ten times or more. The chain recombines TRBV7-8 with TRBJ2-7; D uncertain. This CDR3 comprises 12 residues. Germline CDR1 SGHVS, CDR2 FQNEAQ. V was cut by 6 bases and J by 3 bases, with 9 bases left in between. The CDR3 reads CASSSNSYEQYF. CDR3 sequence (DNA): TGTGCCAGCAGTTCTAATAGCTACGAGCAGTACTTC.

This clonotype has a count of ten or more. V is TRBV14 and J is TRBJ1-1; 7 bases line up with TRBD1. This CDR3 has 19 amino acids. From germline, CDR1 is SGHDN and CDR2 FVKESK. V shed 0 bases and J 1 base; nucleotides not matched to a gene: 14. In nucleotides, the CDR3 is TGTGCCAGCAGCCAAGATTGGCGGGGACAGTATAAGGGGAACACTGAAGCTTTCTTT. Translating it yields CASSQDWRGQYKGNTEAFF.

V and J are TRBV5-1 and TRBJ1-1; the D gene is possibly TRBD1 (6 bases). V was cut by 0 bases and J by 1 base, with 13 bases left in between. The CDR3 is 16 residues long. Germline CDR1 is SGHRS and CDR2 is YFSETQ. In DNA, the CDR3 is TGCGCCAGCAGCTTGGTGCTGGGGGGGCGGAACACTGAAGCTTTCTTT. This gives the protein CASSLVLGGRNTEAFF. Variable domain in full (rest from reference TRBV5-1 and TRBJ1-1): KAGVTQTPRYLIKTRGQQVTLSCSPISGHRSVSWYQQTPGQGLQFLFEYFSETQRNKGNFPGRFSGRQFSNSRSEMNVSTLELGDSALYLCASSLVLGGRNTEAFFGQGTRLTVV.

The chain joins TRBV12-3 or TRBV12-4 to TRBJ2-1; a weak D match, TRBD1 (5 bases). The ends were cut back, 6 bases at V and 8 bases at J, with 14 bases in the middle. This CDR3 contains 13 residues. CDR3 sequence: CASSPTRGDEQFF. The CDR3 DNA sequence: TGTGCCAGCAGCCCGACAAGGGGCGATGAGCAGTTCTTC.

By share of the sample, this clonotype is medium-sized (0.01 to 0.1%). The gene calls are TRBV7-9 and TRBJ2-7; D remains ambiguous. Per germline, CDR1 SEHNR and CDR2 FQNEAQ (reference sequence). V lost 1 base and J lost 2, with 9 bases in between. The CDR3 is 14 amino acids. In DNA, the CDR3 is TGTGCCAGCAGCTTAGGGTCGAAACCCTACGAGCAGTACTTC. Translation gives CASSLGSKPYEQYF.

This clonotype was found many times. The chain links TRBV6-1 to TRBJ1-5; D gene ambiguous. V lost 2 bases to trimming and J lost 3 bases, with 11 bases between them. Germline CDR1 reads MNHNS; CDR2 reads SASEGT. The CDR3 loop spans 15 amino acids. CDR3 DNA: TGTGCCAGCAGTGAATACCCGGGCTCCAATCAGCCCCAGCATTTT. It is translated as CASSEYPGSNQPQHF.

The chain uses TRBV5-1 and TRBJ2-2; a weak D match, TRBD2 (6 bases). Germline assignment: CDR1 SGHRS and CDR2 YFSETQ. The ends were cut back, 4 bases at V and 4 bases at J, with 14 bases in the middle. This CDR3 has 15 residues. The CDR3 bases are TGCGCCAGCAGCGTGACGACTAGGCTCACCGGGGAGCTGTTTTTT. It yields the protein CASSVTTRLTGELFF.

The gene calls are TRBV27 and TRBJ1-1, with D possibly being TRBD1 (6 bases). Trimming cost V 4 bases and J 4 bases, with 16 bases left between them. Germline CDR1 reads MNHEY; CDR2 reads SMNVEV (reference sequence). This CDR3 spans 15 amino acids. The CDR3 loop reads CASSSLQGFVTEAFF. In nucleotides, the CDR3 is TGTGCCAGCAGTTCCCTCCAGGGGTTTGTCACTGAAGCTTTCTTT.

This clonotype is judged medium-sized. The chain has TRBV12-3 or TRBV12-4 and TRBJ2-5; no clear D gene. The V end was cut by 8 bases, the J end by 5 bases, with 15 bases between. The CDR3 runs 13 residues. The CDR3 DNA follows: TGTGCCAGCCGACCTCAACTGGTTGAGACCCAGTACTTC. Its protein product is CASRPQLVETQYF.

This clonotype was found many times. V usage is TRBV3-1 and J usage is TRBJ2-1; D tentatively reads TRBD1 or TRBD2 (5 bases each). The germline V and J ends were trimmed by 4 bases and 0 bases, with 13 bases remaining between them. CDR3 length: 16 amino acids. Germline V CDR1 and CDR2: LGHDT, YNNKEL (reference sequence). CDR3 bases: TGTGCCAGCAGCCGTGACGGGGCGAGCTCCTACAATGAGCAGTTCTTC. This codes for CASSRDGASSYNEQFF.

This clonotype was seen many times. The CDR3 here is CASSVAFGDFSTDTQYF. CDR3 bases: TGTGCCAGCAGCGTAGCTTTTGGAGACTTTAGCACAGATACGCAGTATTTT. The rearrangement links TRBV9 to TRBJ2-3; D ambiguous. Trimming took off 0 bases at V and 0 bases at J, with 14 bases between the two ends. Germline values: CDR1 SGDLS, CDR2 YYNGEE. This CDR3 contains 17 residues.

This clonotype was recorded many times. V is TRBV5-5 and J is TRBJ2-3; D may correspond to TRBD1 or TRBD2 (6 bases each). The CDR3 length is 16 residues. V was trimmed by 4 bases and J by 2 bases, leaving 17 bases between them. Germline CDR1 is SGHKS and CDR2 is YYEKEE (reference sequence). The CDR3 loop is CASSAPGASLTDTQYF. The CDR3 DNA follows: TGTGCCAGCAGCGCGCCGGGGGCCTCACTCACAGATACGCAGTATTTT.

The chain couples TRBV27 to TRBJ2-3; D not certain. The CDR3 is 16 residues long. The germline V gene has CDR1 MNHEY and CDR2 SMNVEV (reference sequence). Trimming stripped 3 bases from V and 2 bases from J, with 15 bases between. In DNA form, the CDR3 reads TGTGCCAGCAGTTTGGTGGAAGACTCCCACACAGATACGCAGTATTTT. It specifies CASSLVEDSHTDTQYF.